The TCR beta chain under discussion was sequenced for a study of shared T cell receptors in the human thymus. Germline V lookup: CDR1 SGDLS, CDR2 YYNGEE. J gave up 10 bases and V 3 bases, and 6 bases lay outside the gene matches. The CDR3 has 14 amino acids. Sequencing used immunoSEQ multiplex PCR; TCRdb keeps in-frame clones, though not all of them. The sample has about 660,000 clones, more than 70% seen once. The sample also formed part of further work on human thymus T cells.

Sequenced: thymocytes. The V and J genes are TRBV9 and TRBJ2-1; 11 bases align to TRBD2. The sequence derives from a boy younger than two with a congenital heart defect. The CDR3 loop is CASSDTSGSGEQFF. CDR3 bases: TGTGCCAGCAGCGATACTAGCGGGAGTGGGGAGCAGTTCTTC. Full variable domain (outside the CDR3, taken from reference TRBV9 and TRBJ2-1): DSGVTQTPKHLITATGQRVTLRCSPRSGDLSVYWYQQSLDQGLQFLIQYYNGEERAKGNILERFSAQQFPDLHSELNLSSLELGDSALYFCASSDTSGSGEQFFGPGTRLTVL.